The 25 T cell receptor beta chains given below trace back to one sample, sequenced in a study of cytomegalovirus exposure and HLA in healthy donors. Sequencing was performed with immunoSEQ multiplex PCR; in TCRdb, only in-frame clones are kept and a portion is missing. The table includes roughly 130,000 clones, roughly 89% detected once. Material for sequencing was PBMCs. The receptors shown here come from a man aged 25-45 years in good health and CMV-seronegative.

This rearrangement joins TRBV4-2 to TRBJ2-1, with TRBD1 as a possible D gene (5 bases). The CDR3 has 18 residues. V was clipped by 3 bases and J by 5 bases, with 23 bases between them. Germline V lookup: CDR1 LGHNA, CDR2 YNFKEQ. DNA of the CDR3: TGTGCCAGCAGCCAGTATCGGGCGTCCCAAGGGGTCCACAATGAGCAGTTCTTC. Its translation: CASSQYRASQGVHNEQFF.

The CDR3 nucleotides read TGTGCCAGCAGCGTCCGGACAGGGATAAATGAAAAACTGTTTTTT. This sequence encodes CASSVRTGINEKLFF. J is TRBJ1-4 and V is TRBV9; 8 positions match TRBD1. The germline V gene encodes CDR1 SGDLS and CDR2 YYNGEE. V shed 2 bases and J 5 bases; nucleotides not matched to a gene: 5. The CDR3 length is 15 residues.

The chain has TRBV4-3 and TRBJ2-1, with TRBD2 identical over 8 bases. Germline assignment: CDR1 LGHNA and CDR2 YSLEER. CDR3 length equals 15 residues. V shed 2 bases and J 7 bases; nucleotides not matched to a gene: 7. The DNA of the CDR3 is TGCGCCAGCAGCCAACAGCGGGGGCTCGGGAATGAGCAGTTCTTC. Protein: CASSQQRGLGNEQFF.

The chain's CDR3 is CASREGQGATEAFF. DNA of the CDR3: TGTGCCAGCAGAGAAGGACAGGGGGCCACTGAAGCTTTCTTT. This chain uses TRBV28 with TRBJ1-1, with 11 bases matching TRBD1. Germline V CDR1 and CDR2: MDHEN, SYDVKM. The CDR3 is 14 amino acids. V trimming: 6 bases; J trimming: 4 bases; junction bases outside the gene matches: 4.

V usage is TRBV7-9 and J usage is TRBJ2-1; D is undetermined. The CDR3 has 12 residues. Germline loops: CDR1 SEHNR, CDR2 FQNEAQ (reference sequence). V lost 6 bases and J 5 bases, leaving 8 bases between the germline ends. In nucleotides, the CDR3 is TGTGCCAGCAGATCTCTTGACAATGAGCAGTTCTTC. Translating gives CASRSLDNEQFF.

The chain uses TRBV27 and TRBJ2-7; D unresolved. Looked up from germline, CDR1 is MNHEY and CDR2 is SMNVEV (reference sequence). The ends were cut back, 5 bases at V and 0 bases at J, with 14 bases in the middle. The CDR3 spans 15 residues. CDR3 DNA: TGTGCCAGCAGTCCTCGAGGAAGTGGCTCCTACGAGCAGTACTTC. Translated: CASSPRGSGSYEQYF.

The chain has TRBV6-5 and TRBJ2-7; TRBD1 matches 8 bases. The CDR3 loop spans 14 amino acids. V was pared by 4 bases and J by 0 bases, with 2 bases of the junction left unmatched. CDR1 and CDR2 from the germline V gene are MNHEY and SVGAGI. The CDR3 bases are TGTGCCAGCAGTTTCGGACAGGGCTCCTACGAGCAGTACTTC. It translates to CASSFGQGSYEQYF.

The genes are TRBV6-6 and TRBJ2-2, with D perhaps TRBD1 (5 bases). Germline CDR1 and CDR2: MNHNY and SVGAGI (reference sequence). The CDR3 has 15 amino acids. V was pared by 1 base and J by 8 bases, with 14 bases between. The CDR3 protein is CASSYLTASSGELFF. CDR3 nucleotide sequence: TGTGCCAGCAGTTACTTGACAGCCTCTTCAGGGGAGCTGTTTTTT.

This chain uses TRBV4-1 with TRBJ1-1; a weak D match, TRBD1 (6 bases). Germline V gene sequence: CDR1 MGHRA, CDR2 YSYEKL. CDR3 size: 17 residues. V lost 0 bases and J lost 5, with 19 bases in between. This CDR3 is CASSQDRAGAGVTEAFF. The DNA for the CDR3 is TGCGCCAGCAGCCAAGATCGTGCTGGGGCAGGGGTAACTGAAGCTTTCTTT.

The chain employs TRBV5-4 and TRBJ2-1; the match to TRBD2 covers 8 bases. The CDR3 contains 13 residues. V shed 2 bases, J shed 7 bases, and the junction held 2 bases outside the gene matches. Looked up from germline, CDR1 is SGHNT and CDR2 is YYREEE (reference sequence). This CDR3 is CASSFVAGNEQFF. CDR3 nucleotide sequence: TGTGCCAGCAGCTTCGTAGCGGGGAATGAGCAGTTCTTC.

The chain employs TRBV29-1 and TRBJ1-1, with 7 nucleotides matching TRBD1. Germline CDR1 SQVTM, CDR2 ANQGSEA. V was clipped by 6 bases and J by 3 bases; unmatched bases: 7. This CDR3 comprises 13 residues. CDR3 in DNA: TGCAGCGTCCGGACAGGTTCGGACACTGAAGCTTTCTTT. Its translation: CSVRTGSDTEAFF.

The rearrangement joins TRBV6-5 to TRBJ2-1, with D possibly TRBD1 on 6 matching bases. Germline V lookup: CDR1 MNHEY, CDR2 SVGAGI. The V and J ends lost 5 bases and 8 bases respectively, with 13 bases between them. There are 13 residues in the CDR3. DNA of the CDR3: TGTGCCAGCAGTCACCAGAACAGGGATGAGCAGTTCTTC. Translated: CASSHQNRDEQFF.

The V and J genes are TRBV14 and TRBJ1-2; D call uncertain. V was cut by 0 bases and J by 1 base, with 9 bases left in between. The germline V gene encodes CDR1 SGHDN and CDR2 FVKESK. This CDR3 is 15 amino acids long. CDR3 nucleotides: TGTGCCAGCAGCCAAGACGGGAGATATAACTATGGCTACACCTTC. Its translation is CASSQDGRYNYGYTF.

The chain carries TRBV7-9 and TRBJ2-7; D is possibly TRBD1 (5 bases). Per the germline V gene, CDR1 is SEHNR and CDR2 is FQNEAQ (reference sequence). Trimming pared 1 base from V and 1 base from J, leaving 11 bases between. The CDR3 runs 15 residues. CDR3 region: CASSLGQRLSYEQYF. CDR3 nucleotide sequence: TGTGCCAGCAGCTTAGGACAGAGGTTGTCCTACGAGCAGTACTTC.

This sequence joins TRBV7-6 and TRBJ1-2; 9 nucleotides line up with TRBD1. CDR1 and CDR2 from the germline V gene are SGHVS and FNYEAQ. This CDR3 spans 15 amino acids. Trimming at V came to 1 base and at J to 8 bases, leaving 8 bases not matched to a gene. Here the CDR3 reads CASSLGGQGPLGYTF. CDR3 coding DNA: TGTGCCAGCAGCTTAGGGGGACAGGGACCTCTCGGCTACACCTTC.

The chain joins TRBV13 to TRBJ1-2; no clear D. CDR3 length: 13 residues. The germline CDR1 and CDR2 sequences are PRHDT and FYEKMQ (reference sequence). Trimming cost V 4 bases and J 0 bases, with 6 bases left between them. CDR3 amino acids: CASSSVANYGYTF. CDR3 coding DNA: TGTGCCAGCAGCTCCGTAGCTAACTATGGCTACACCTTC.

The chain combines TRBV12-1 with TRBJ2-1; the tabulated D call, TRBD2, remains unverified against the DNA. TRBV12-1 has pseudogene status. The CDR3 sequence is 17 residues long. CDR3: CASSFEVSGGAYNEQFF. Written as DNA, the CDR3 is TGTGCCAGCAGCTTTGAGGTATCCGGGGGGGCCTACAATGAGCAGTTCTTC.

The DNA of the CDR3 is TGCGCCAGCAGCTGGACTAGCGGGGGGGCCTACAATGAGCAGTTCTTC. Amino acid sequence: CASSWTSGGAYNEQFF. The rearrangement links TRBV5-1 to TRBJ2-1; 15 nucleotides line up with TRBD2. The CDR3 is 16 amino acids. Losses at the gene ends were 3 bases for V and 2 bases for J; bases not matched to a gene: 0. Germline V CDR1 and CDR2: SGHRS, YFSETQ.

The chain links TRBV19 to TRBJ2-1; 12 bases fit TRBD1. This CDR3 comprises 13 residues. From germline, CDR1 is LNHDA and CDR2 SQIVND (reference sequence). With 6 bases clipped from V and 9 bases from J, the junction kept 3 bases outside the gene matches. The CDR3 loop reads CASRGTGGREQFF. The CDR3 DNA follows: TGTGCCAGTAGGGGGACAGGGGGCCGTGAGCAGTTCTTC.

A single count supports this clone. The gene calls are TRBV5-3 and TRBJ2-7, with 8 bases that match TRBD1. TRBV5-3 is an ORF, with its function uncertain. The CDR3 totals 16 residues. V lost 0 bases and J lost 1; bases outside the gene matches: 6. CDR3 protein: CARSLADREGSYEQYF. The CDR3 nucleotides are TGTGCCAGAAGCTTGGCGGACAGGGAAGGGTCCTACGAGCAGTACTTC.

This sequence joins TRBV6-1 and TRBJ2-1, with D unclear. This CDR3 region has 12 residues. CDR1 is MNHNS and CDR2 is SASEGT in the germline V gene. Trimming shortened V by 4 bases and J by 9 bases, and 10 bases separated the two germline ends. As DNA, the CDR3 is TGTGCCAGCAGTGGTGGGTCGGGTGAGCAGTTCTTC. Protein sequence: CASSGGSGEQFF.

This clone was counted a few times. This sequence joins TRBV7-3 and TRBJ1-1; D is unresolved. Germline lookup yields CDR1 SGHTA and CDR2 FQGTGA. The CDR3 spans 14 residues. Between the trimmed V and J ends, which lost 0 bases and 3 bases, there was a span of 8 bases. Here the CDR3 reads CASSLTPRDTEAFF. In DNA, the CDR3 is TGTGCCAGCAGCTTAACCCCCCGGGACACTGAAGCTTTCTTT.

The J gene is TRBJ1-1, the V gene TRBV11-1, with D perhaps TRBD1 (6 bases). The germline gives CDR1 SGHAT, CDR2 FQDESV (reference sequence). V was shortened by 3 bases and J by 11 bases, with 13 bases between the two germline ends. The length of the CDR3 is 12 residues. CDR3 nucleotides: TGTGCCAGCAGCTTCGACAGGCGGGAGGCTTTCTTT. It yields the protein CASSFDRREAFF.

Points on this clone: This CDR3 is also generated by other DNA sequences in the sample. This chain connects TRBV7-9 to TRBJ2-7; the match to TRBD1 covers 8 bases. The CDR3 runs 14 residues. Trimming at V came to 1 base and at J to 1 base, leaving 0 bases not matched to a gene. CDR1 is SEHNR, CDR2 FQNEAQ, per germline (reference sequence). The CDR3 DNA reads TGTGCCAGCAGCTTAGACAGGGGGTCCTACGAGCAGTACTTC. The encoded protein is CASSLDRGSYEQYF.

V and J are TRBV11-2 and TRBJ1-2, with a weak D call TRBD1 (6 bases). This CDR3 has 14 amino acids. The V gene's germline CDR1 is SGHAT and CDR2 FQNNGV. V was shortened by 1 base and J by 3 bases, with 9 bases between the two germline ends. The CDR3: CASSLVPGDYGYTF. The CDR3 DNA reads as TGTGCCAGCAGCTTAGTGCCAGGGGACTATGGCTACACCTTC.